Presented here are 19 T cell receptor beta chains from one specimen sequenced in a study of vaccination and CD4 T cells after COVID-19. Antigen specificity for these receptors is unknown. An Oncomine TCR Beta short-read assay was used to sequence the DNA from cultured CD4+ T cells. TCRdb passed the PCR reads through MiXCR, listing each CDR3 protein once. The sample yields roughly 20,000 distinct CDR3 sequences, 43% seen once. The treatment was: approximately 9-day PBMC culture with coronavirus spike peptide pools or control peptides (ViraFEST assay). The sequences come from CD4+ T cells from blood, cultured in vitro, collected after SARS-CoV-2 vaccination. These receptor sequences come from a human donor who had recovered from COVID-19.

Here the CDR3 reads CASSLGRGIGGSRETQYF. The CDR3 coding sequence is TGTGCCAGCAGCTTAGGACGAGGGATTGGCGGGAGCAGGGAGACCCAGTACTTC. The gene calls are TRBV7-2 and TRBJ2-5; 7 bases line up with TRBD2. Trimming cost V 1 base and J 5 bases; bases outside gene matches: 16. Per germline, CDR1 SGHTA and CDR2 FQGNSA. CDR3 length: 18 residues.

For this clonotype: This clone may be a read error of a much larger clone one base away. The CDR3 nucleotides are TGTGCCAGCAGTCTAACGACTCTGGGTACGATTTCACCCCTCCACTTT. It specifies CASSLTTLGTISPLHF. The chain joins TRBV6-1 to TRBJ1-6, with D unclear. CDR3 length: 16 amino acids. Germline CDR1 MNHNS, CDR2 SASEGT. V lost 5 bases and J lost 9, with 20 bases in between.

The chain recombines TRBV20-1 with TRBJ1-1, with 8 bases identical to TRBD1. V lost 5 bases to trimming and J lost 2 bases; unmatched junction nucleotides: 4. This CDR3 spans 13 amino acids. In germline, CDR1 is DFQATT, CDR2 SNEGSKA (reference sequence). CDR3 DNA: TGCAGTGCTTGGACAGGGAGAAACACTGAAGCTTTCTTT. Translating gives CSAWTGRNTEAFF.

This clonotype was detected a few times. V is TRBV2 and J is TRBJ1-5, with D perhaps TRBD1 (5 bases). The CDR3 covers 14 residues. Germline CDR1 SNHLY, CDR2 FYNNEI. Deletions cut 6 bases from V and 4 bases from J, with 13 bases between. The CDR3, as DNA: TGTGCCAGCAGCACAGGAGATTGGAATCAGCCCCAGCATTTT. This gives the protein CASSTGDWNQPQHF.

The V gene is TRBV4-2, the J gene TRBJ1-5; no definite D call. This CDR3 has 15 amino acids. Germline loops: CDR1 LGHNA, CDR2 YNFKEQ. V was clipped by 0 bases and J by 1 base, with 7 bases between them. CDR3 in DNA: TGTGCCAGCAGCCAAGATACACAGAGCAATCAGCCCCAGCATTTT. This codes for CASSQDTQSNQPQHF.

This sequence joins TRBV19 and TRBJ2-2, with unresolved D. The germline V gene encodes CDR1 LNHDA and CDR2 SQIVND (reference sequence). This CDR3 is 14 amino acids long. The V and J ends lost 3 bases and 2 bases respectively, with 7 bases between them. CDR3 in DNA: TGTGCCAGTAGTATGGGCGTAAACACCGGGGAGCTGTTTTTT. It translates to CASSMGVNTGELFF.

The chain uses TRBV19 and TRBJ1-1, with D hard to call. V lost 4 bases and J lost 3, with 3 bases in between. The CDR3 is made up of 11 amino acids. Per germline, CDR1 LNHDA and CDR2 SQIVND (reference sequence). CDR3 bases: TGTGCCAGTAGTACGGACACTGAAGCTTTCTTT. Its protein is CASSTDTEAFF.

This clonotype was counted only a few times. The chain links TRBV7-2 to TRBJ2-2, with TRBD2 matching over 10 bases. With V trimmed by 3 bases and J by 5 bases, 0 bases remained unmatched. CDR3 length: 14 amino acids. Germline V CDR1 and CDR2: SGHTA, FQGNSA. Here the CDR3 DNA reads TGTGCCAGCAGCTTGGGACTAGCGACCGGGGAGCTGTTTTTT. Its translation is CASSLGLATGELFF.

This clonotype was observed a few times. This chain uses TRBV15 with TRBJ2-1; 11 bases map to TRBD2. This CDR3 comprises 15 residues. CDR1 and CDR2 (germline): LNHNV, YYDKDF (reference sequence). J gave up 2 bases and V 5 bases, and 2 bases lay outside the gene matches. The CDR3 spells CATSRTSGPYNEQFF. The CDR3 DNA sequence: TGTGCCACCAGCCGGACTAGCGGGCCCTACAATGAGCAGTTCTTC.

V usage is TRBV6-5 and J usage is TRBJ1-1; tentatively, D is TRBD1 (5 bases). The length of the CDR3 is 15 residues. Trimming removed 0 bases from V and 1 base from J, with 9 bases in between. Germline V gives CDR1 MNHEY, CDR2 SVGAGI. CDR3 protein: CASSYSRGQNTEAFF. Written as DNA, the CDR3 is TGTGCCAGCAGTTACTCGAGGGGCCAGAACACTGAAGCTTTCTTT.

This sequence joins TRBV7-8 and TRBJ1-1; D gene unclear. Germline values: CDR1 SGHVS, CDR2 FQNEAQ. The CDR3 length is 12 residues. V was trimmed by 4 bases and J by 5 bases, leaving 8 bases between them. For the CDR3, the DNA is TGTGCCAGCAGCTGGGTGGGAACTGAAGCTTTCTTT. It codes for CASSWVGTEAFF.

V usage is TRBV19 and J usage is TRBJ1-1; TRBD1 matches 8 bases. In germline, CDR1 is LNHDA, CDR2 SQIVND (reference sequence). V shed 4 bases and J 3 bases; nucleotides not matched to a gene: 10. The CDR3 loop spans 16 amino acids. The CDR3, as DNA: TGTGCCAGTAGTACGTCGCTAGACAGGGGTCACACTGAAGCTTTCTTT. Amino acid sequence: CASSTSLDRGHTEAFF.

Comment on this clonotype: Relative to the germline gene, one junction end is altered; a read error may explain this. The chain uses TRBV6-5 and TRBJ1-1, with TRBD1 identical over 12 bases. Looked up from germline, CDR1 is MNHEY and CDR2 is SVGAGI. The CDR3 is made up of 17 amino acids. CDR3: CASIYLPGQGANTEAFF. CDR3 bases: TGTGCCAGCATTTACCTTCCGGGACAGGGGGCAAATACTGAAGCTTTCTTT.

V gene TRBV4-3 combines with J gene TRBJ1-2, with 9 bases that match TRBD1. Germline CDR1 is LGHNA and CDR2 is YSLEER. V dropped 1 base and J dropped 4; count of bases not matched to a gene: 4. CDR3 length: 15 amino acids. In DNA form, the CDR3 reads TGCGCCAGCAGCCAAGGGACAGGGGATATCTATGGCTACACCTTC. Residues: CASSQGTGDIYGYTF.

This clonotype is categorized as medium-sized. The CDR3 bases are TGTGCCAGCAGTATGACTAGCGGGAGTGGAAAGACCCAGTACTTC. Amino acid sequence: CASSMTSGSGKTQYF. The chain couples TRBV12-3 or TRBV12-4 to TRBJ2-5, with TRBD2 matching over 12 bases. V was pared by 5 bases and J by 6 bases, with 7 bases of the junction left unmatched. The CDR3 covers 15 residues.

This clonotype was detected a few times. The V call is TRBV7-2, the J call TRBJ1-1, with TRBD1 matching 7 bases. CDR1 and CDR2 (germline): SGHTA, FQGNSA. CDR3 length equals 13 residues. Trimming took 5 bases from V and 1 from J; bases not matched to a gene: 1. The CDR3 DNA follows: TGTGCCAGCAGCCGGACAGGGAACACTGAAGCTTTCTTT. Amino acids: CASSRTGNTEAFF.

The gene calls are TRBV7-3 and TRBJ2-3; 9 bases align to TRBD1. Trimming took 5 bases from V and 3 from J; bases not matched to a gene: 3. This CDR3 is built from 14 residues. Germline V gives CDR1 SGHTA, CDR2 FQGTGA. The CDR3: CASSPGQGTDTQYF. The CDR3 DNA reads TGTGCCAGCAGCCCAGGACAGGGGACAGATACGCAGTATTTT.

This clonotype was detected a few times. This sequence joins TRBV6-2 or TRBV6-3 and TRBJ2-6; D is unclear. V was trimmed by 6 bases and J by 0 bases, leaving 21 bases between them. Germline CDR1 MNHEY, CDR2 SVGEGT. This CDR3 is 19 amino acids long. The DNA for the CDR3 is TGTGCCAGCAGCCCGGCCGGCCATAGGTTCCGCTCTGGGGCCAACGTCCTGACTTTC. Residues: CASSPAGHRFRSGANVLTF.

J is TRBJ1-5 and V is TRBV12-3 or TRBV12-4; TRBD1 matches 8 bases. CDR3 length equals 14 residues. V was clipped by 6 bases and J by 6 bases; unmatched bases: 7. CDR3 sequence reads: CASSAGGASQPQHF. For the CDR3, the DNA is TGTGCCAGCAGCGCAGGGGGCGCGAGTCAGCCCCAGCATTTT.